This note documents a single TCR beta chain sequence. CDR3 length: 14 residues. V was clipped by 2 bases and J by 2 bases, with 11 bases between them. CDR1 SGHNT and CDR2 YYREEE come from the germline V gene (reference sequence). This entry comes from a study of T cell changes during pregnancy in multiple sclerosis. TCRdb's copy holds only in-frame clones and misses some; the assay was immunoSEQ multiplex PCR. Seen here are about 59,000 clones, roughly 94% observed once, and the top ten hold around 2.5%. The material was CD8+ T cells from peripheral blood mononuclear cells, obtained after pregnancy. The receptor comes from a female donor with multiple sclerosis, enrolled in a pregnancy study. The chain employs TRBV5-4 and TRBJ2-7, with no clear D. Written as DNA, the CDR3 is TGTGCCAGCAGCTTCAGTCTGACTCCCTACGAGCAGTACTTC. Its translation is CASSFSLTPYEQYF.